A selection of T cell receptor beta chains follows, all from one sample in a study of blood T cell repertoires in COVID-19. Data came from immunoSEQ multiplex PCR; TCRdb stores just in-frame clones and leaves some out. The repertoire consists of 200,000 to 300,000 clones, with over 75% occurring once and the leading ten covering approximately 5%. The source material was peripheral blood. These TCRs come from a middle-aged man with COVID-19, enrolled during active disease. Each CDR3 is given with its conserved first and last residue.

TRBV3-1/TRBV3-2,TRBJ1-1,CASSQVAGGRDEAFF
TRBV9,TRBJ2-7,CASSTNTGLEQYF
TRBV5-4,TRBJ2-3,CASSSRGGGEDTQYF
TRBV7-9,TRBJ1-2,CASSLKGDYGYTF
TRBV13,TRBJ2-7,CASSSSRQEQYF
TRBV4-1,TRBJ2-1,CGRRGAGGLNEQFF
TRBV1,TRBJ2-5,CTSSQTKLGKETQYF
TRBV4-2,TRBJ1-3,CASSQDSRQGAAGNTIYF
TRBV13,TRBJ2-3,CASTLQRSDTQYF
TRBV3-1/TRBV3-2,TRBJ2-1,CASSHAGTSENEQFF
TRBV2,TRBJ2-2,CASSGSGIVTGELFF
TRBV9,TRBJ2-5,CASSPPQSGTSGWETQYF
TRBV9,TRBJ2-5,CASSSPPSGGAETQYF
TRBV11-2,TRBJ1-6,CASSSGGLYNSPLHF